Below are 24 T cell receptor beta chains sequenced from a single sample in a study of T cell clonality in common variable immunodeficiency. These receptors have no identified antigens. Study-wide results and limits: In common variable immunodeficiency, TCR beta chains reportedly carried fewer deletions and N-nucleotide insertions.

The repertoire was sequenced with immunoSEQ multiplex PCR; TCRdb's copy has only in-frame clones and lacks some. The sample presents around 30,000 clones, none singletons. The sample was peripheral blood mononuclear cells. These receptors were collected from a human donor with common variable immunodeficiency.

The chain's CDR3 is CASSQRLGFGEQYF. CDR3 DNA, as far as it was read: TGTGCCAGCAGCCAGCGACTAGGATTCGGCGAG. The chain carries TRBV14 and TRBJ2-7; weak D call: TRBD2 (6 bases). The sequenced fragment ends 3 residues before the CDR3 boundary, so the rest is inferred from the germline J gene. V gave up 3 bases and J gave up 6 bases, with 15 bases separating them. CDR1 is SGHDN, CDR2 FVKESK, per germline. This CDR3 spans 14 amino acids.

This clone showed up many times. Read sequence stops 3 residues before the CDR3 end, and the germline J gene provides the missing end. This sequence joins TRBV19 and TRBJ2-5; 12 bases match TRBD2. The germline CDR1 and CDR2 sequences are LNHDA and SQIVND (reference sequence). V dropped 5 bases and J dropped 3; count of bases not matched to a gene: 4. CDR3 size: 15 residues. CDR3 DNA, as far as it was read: TGTGCCAGTAGTGGACTAGCGGGGCCGAAAGAGACC. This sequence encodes CASSGLAGPKET. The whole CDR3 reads CASSGLAGPKETQYF.

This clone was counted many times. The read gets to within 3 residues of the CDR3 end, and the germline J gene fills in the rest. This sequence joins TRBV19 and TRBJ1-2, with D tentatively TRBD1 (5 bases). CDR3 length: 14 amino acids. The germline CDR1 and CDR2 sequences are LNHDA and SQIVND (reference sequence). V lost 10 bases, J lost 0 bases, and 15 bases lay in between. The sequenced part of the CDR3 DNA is TGTGCCACCAGCGCGGGGGAACCTAACTATGGC. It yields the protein CATSAGEPNYG. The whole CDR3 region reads CATSAGEPNYGYTF.

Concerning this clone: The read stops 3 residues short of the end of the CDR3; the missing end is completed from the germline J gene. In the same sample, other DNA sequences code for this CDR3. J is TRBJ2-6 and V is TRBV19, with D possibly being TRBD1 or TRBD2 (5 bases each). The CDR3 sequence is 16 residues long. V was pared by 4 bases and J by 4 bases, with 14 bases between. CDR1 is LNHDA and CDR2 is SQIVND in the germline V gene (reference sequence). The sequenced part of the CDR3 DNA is TGTGCCAGTAGTAGACGAGGGGTCTCGGGGGCCAACGTC. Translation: CASSRRGVSGANV. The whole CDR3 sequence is CASSRRGVSGANVLTF. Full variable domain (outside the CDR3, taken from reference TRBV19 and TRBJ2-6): DGGITQSPKYLFRKEGQNVTLSCEQNLNHDAMYWYRQDPGQGLRLIYYSQIVNDFQKGDIAEGYSVSREKKESFPLTVTSAQKNPTAFYLCASSRRGVSGANVLTFGAGSRLTVL.

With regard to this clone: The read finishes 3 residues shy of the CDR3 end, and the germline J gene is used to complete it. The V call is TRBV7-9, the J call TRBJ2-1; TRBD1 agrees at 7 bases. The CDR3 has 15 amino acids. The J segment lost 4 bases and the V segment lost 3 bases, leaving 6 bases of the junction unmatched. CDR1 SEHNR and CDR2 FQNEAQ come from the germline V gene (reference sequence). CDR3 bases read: TGTGCCAGCAGCTTGGTGACAGGGAAATACAATGAG. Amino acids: CASSLVTGKYNE. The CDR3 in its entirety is CASSLVTGKYNEQFF.

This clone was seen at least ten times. CDR3 sequence reads: CSAQTGLYSNQPQHF. The CDR3 bases that were read are TGCAGTGCTCAGACAGGGCTGTATAGCAATCAGCCC. The chain links TRBV20-1 to TRBJ1-5; 7 nucleotides line up with TRBD1. With the read ending 3 residues before the CDR3 end, the germline J gene is used to fill in that end. Germline V gene lookup returns CDR1 DFQATT and CDR2 SNEGSKA (reference sequence). The CDR3 runs 15 residues. Unmatched junction bases numbered 7, after V lost 5 bases and J lost 0 bases.

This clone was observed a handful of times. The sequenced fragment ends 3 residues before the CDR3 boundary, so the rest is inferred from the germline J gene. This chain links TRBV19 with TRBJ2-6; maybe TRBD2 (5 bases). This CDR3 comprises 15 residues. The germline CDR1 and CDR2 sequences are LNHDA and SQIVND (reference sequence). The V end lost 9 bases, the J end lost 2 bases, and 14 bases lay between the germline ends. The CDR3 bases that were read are TGTGCCAGCACTACACTGCGGGCTGGGGCCAACGTC. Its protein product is CASTTLRAGANV. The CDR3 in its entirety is CASTTLRAGANVLTF.

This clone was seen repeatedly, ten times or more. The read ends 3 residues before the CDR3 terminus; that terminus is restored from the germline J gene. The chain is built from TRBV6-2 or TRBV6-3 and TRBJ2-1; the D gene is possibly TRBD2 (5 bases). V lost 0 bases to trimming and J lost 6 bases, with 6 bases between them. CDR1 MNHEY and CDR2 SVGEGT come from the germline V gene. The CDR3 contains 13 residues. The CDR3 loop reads CASSYSTSNEQFF. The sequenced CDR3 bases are TGTGCCAGCAGTTACTCCACTAGCAATGAG.

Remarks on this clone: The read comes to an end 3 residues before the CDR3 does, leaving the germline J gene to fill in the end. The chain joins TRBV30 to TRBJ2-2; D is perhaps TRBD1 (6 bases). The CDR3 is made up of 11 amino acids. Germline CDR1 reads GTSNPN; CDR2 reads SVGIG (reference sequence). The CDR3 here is CAWSVGGQLFF. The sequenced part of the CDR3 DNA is TGTGCCTGGAGTGTAGGGGGACAG.

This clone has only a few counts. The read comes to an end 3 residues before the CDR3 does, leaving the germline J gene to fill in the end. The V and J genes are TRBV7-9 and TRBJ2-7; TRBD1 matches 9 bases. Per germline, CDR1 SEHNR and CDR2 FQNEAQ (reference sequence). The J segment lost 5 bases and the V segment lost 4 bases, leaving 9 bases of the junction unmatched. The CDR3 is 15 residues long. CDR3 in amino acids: CASSSGQGITHEQYF. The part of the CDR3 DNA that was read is TGTGCCAGCAGCTCGGGACAGGGAATAACCCACGAG.

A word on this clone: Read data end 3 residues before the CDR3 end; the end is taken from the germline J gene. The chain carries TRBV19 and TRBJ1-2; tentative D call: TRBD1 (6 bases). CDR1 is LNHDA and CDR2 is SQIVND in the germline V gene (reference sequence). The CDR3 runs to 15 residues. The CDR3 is CASSLQGGAPPGYTF. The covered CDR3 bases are TGTGCCAGTAGTTTACAGGGAGGCGCGCCCCCGGGC.

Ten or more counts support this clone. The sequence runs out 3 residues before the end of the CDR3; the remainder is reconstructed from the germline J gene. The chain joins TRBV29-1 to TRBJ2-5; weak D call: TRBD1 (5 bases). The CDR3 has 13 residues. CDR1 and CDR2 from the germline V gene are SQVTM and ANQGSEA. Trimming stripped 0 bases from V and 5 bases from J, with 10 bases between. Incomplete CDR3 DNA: TGCAGCGTTGAAGATCAGGGCAGTGAGACC. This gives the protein CSVEDQGSET. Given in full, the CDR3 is CSVEDQGSETQYF.

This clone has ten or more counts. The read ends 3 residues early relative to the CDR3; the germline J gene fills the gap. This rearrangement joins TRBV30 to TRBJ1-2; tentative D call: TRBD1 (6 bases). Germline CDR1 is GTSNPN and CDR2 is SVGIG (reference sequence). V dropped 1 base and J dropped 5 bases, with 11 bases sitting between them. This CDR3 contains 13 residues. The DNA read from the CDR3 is TGTGCCTGGAGTGCAAGGCAGGGGTATGGC. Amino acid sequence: CAWSARQGYG. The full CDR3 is CAWSARQGYGYTF.

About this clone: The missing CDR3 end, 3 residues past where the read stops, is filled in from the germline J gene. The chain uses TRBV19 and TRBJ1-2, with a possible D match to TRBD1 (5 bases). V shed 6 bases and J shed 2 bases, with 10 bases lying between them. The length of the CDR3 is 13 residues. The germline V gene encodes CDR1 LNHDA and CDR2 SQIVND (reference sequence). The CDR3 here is CASSHRGNYGYTF. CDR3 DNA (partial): TGTGCCAGTAGCCACCGGGGGAACTATGGC.

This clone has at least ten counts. CDR3: CASSEGLAVYEQYF. The DNA read from the CDR3 is TGTGCCAGCAGTGAGGGACTAGCGGTCTACGAG. V usage is TRBV6-1 and J usage is TRBJ2-7; TRBD2 aligns across 11 bases. With the read ending 3 residues before the CDR3 end, the germline J gene is used to fill in that end. The CDR3 is 14 residues long. J was trimmed by 3 bases and V by 3 bases; bases with no gene match: 1. Per the germline V gene, CDR1 is MNHNS and CDR2 is SASEGT.

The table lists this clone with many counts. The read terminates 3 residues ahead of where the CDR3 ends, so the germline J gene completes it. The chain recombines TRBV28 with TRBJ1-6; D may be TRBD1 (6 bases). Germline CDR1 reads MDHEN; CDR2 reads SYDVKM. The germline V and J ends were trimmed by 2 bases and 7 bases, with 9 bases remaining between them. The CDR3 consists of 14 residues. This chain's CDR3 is CASSLGGGNSPLHF. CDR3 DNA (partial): TGTGCCAGCAGTTTAGGAGGGGGAAATTCACCC.

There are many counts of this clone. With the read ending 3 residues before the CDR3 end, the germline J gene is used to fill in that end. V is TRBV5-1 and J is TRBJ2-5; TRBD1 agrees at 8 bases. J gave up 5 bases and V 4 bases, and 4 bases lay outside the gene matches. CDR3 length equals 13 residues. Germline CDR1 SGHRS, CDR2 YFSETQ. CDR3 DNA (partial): TGCGCCAGCAGCCGACAGGGGCGGGAGACC. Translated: CASSRQGRET. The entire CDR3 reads CASSRQGRETQYF. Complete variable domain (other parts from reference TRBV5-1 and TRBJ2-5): KAGVTQTPRYLIKTRGQQVTLSCSPISGHRSVSWYQQTPGQGLQFLFEYFSETQRNKGNFPGRFSGRQFSNSRSEMNVSTLELGDSALYLCASSRQGRETQYFGPGTRLLVL.

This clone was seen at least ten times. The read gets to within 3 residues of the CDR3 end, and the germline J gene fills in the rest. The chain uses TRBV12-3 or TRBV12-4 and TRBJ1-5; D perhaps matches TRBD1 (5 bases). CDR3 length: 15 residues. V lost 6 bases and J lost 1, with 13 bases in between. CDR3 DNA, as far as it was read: TGTGCCAGCAGCGAGGACATCTGGAGCAATCAGCCC. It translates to CASSEDIWSNQP. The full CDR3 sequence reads CASSEDIWSNQPQHF.

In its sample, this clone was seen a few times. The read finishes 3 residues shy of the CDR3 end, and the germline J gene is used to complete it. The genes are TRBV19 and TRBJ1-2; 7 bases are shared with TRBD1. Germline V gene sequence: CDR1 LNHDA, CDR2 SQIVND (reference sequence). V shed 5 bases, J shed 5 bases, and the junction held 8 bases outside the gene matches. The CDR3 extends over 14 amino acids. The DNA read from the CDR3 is TGTGCCAGTAGTGAACAGGGGCCCCCTTATGGC. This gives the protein CASSEQGPPYG. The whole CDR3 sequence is CASSEQGPPYGYTF.

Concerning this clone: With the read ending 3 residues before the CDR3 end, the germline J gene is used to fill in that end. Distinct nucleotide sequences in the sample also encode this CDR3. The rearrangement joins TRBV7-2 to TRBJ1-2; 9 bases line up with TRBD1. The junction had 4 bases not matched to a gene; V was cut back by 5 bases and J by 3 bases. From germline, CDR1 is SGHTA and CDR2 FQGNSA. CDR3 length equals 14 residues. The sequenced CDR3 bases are TGTGCCAGCAGCCAACAGGGGGCGGACTATGGC. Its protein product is CASSQQGADYG. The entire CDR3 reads CASSQQGADYGYTF.

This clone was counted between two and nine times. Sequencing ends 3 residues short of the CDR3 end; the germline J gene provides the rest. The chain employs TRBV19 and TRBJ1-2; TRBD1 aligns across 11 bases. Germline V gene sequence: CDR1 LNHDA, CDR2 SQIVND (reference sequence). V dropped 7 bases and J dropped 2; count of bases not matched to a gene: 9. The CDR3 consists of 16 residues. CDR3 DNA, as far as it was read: TGTGCCAGTACTCAGGACAGGGGGCTGAAGAACTATGGC. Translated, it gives CASTQDRGLKNYG. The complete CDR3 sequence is CASTQDRGLKNYGYTF.

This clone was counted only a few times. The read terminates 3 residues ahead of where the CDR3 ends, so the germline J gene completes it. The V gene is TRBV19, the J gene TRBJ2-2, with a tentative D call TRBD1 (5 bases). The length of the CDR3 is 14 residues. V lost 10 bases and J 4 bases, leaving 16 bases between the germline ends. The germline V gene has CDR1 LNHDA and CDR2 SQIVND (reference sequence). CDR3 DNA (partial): TGTGCCACTCAGGGCGCGAGAGCCACCGGGGAG. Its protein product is CATQGARATGE. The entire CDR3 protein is CATQGARATGELFF. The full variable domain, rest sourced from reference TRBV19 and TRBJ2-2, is DGGITQSPKYLFRKEGQNVTLSCEQNLNHDAMYWYRQDPGQGLRLIYYSQIVNDFQKGDIAEGYSVSREKKESFPLTVTSAQKNPTAFYLCATQGARATGELFFGEGSRLTVL.

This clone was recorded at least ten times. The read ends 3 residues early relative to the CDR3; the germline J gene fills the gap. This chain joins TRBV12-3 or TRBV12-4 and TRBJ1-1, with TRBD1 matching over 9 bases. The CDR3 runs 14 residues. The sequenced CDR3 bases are TGTGCCAGCAGTCTACGCCGGGACAGGGCCGAA. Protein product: CASSLRRDRAE. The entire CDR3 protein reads CASSLRRDRAEAFF.

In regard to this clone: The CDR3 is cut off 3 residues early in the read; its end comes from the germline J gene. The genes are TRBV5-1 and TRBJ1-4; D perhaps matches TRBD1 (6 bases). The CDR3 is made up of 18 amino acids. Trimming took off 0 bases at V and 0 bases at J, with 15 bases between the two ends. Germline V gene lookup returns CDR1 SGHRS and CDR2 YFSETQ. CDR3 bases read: TGCGCCAGCAGCTTGGGGACAGCCGCTTATACAACTAATGAAAAA. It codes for CASSLGTAAYTTNEK. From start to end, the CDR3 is CASSLGTAAYTTNEKLFF.